This T cell receptor (beta chain) emerged from a study of cytomegalovirus exposure and HLA in healthy donors. The PCR ran on 60 Vbeta and 13 Jbeta primers. Repertoires were generated with immunoSEQ multiplex PCR, while TCRdb's copy carries only in-frame clones and drops some. Seen here are approximately 150,000 clones, over 60% observed once, and the top ten hold more than 3%. The CDR3 extends over 13 amino acids. CDR1 LNHNV and CDR2 YYDKDF come from the germline V gene (reference sequence). V was clipped by 2 bases and J by 3 bases, with 7 bases between them. The receptor comes from a male donor in good health and CMV-seronegative. The chain combines TRBV15 with TRBJ1-2; D is uncertain. The specimen was PBMCs. The CDR3 protein is CATSRPRDYGYTF. The CDR3 DNA follows: TGTGCCACCAGCAGACCCCGGGACTATGGCTACACCTTC.